This TCR beta chain was found in a study of cytomegalovirus exposure and HLA in healthy donors. It was with 60 Vbeta and 13 Jbeta primers that the PCR ran. TCRdb keeps only in-frame clones here, not all; method: immunoSEQ multiplex PCR. The profile shows approximately 140,000 clones, about three quarters of them singletons. V lost 3 bases to trimming and J lost 0 bases, with 12 bases between them. Germline V gives CDR1 SGHAT, CDR2 FQNNGV. CDR3 size: 16 residues. The sample taken for sequencing was PBMCs. The J gene is TRBJ2-1, the V gene TRBV11-2; tentatively, D is TRBD2 (6 bases). The source is a male donor in good health and CMV-seropositive. In DNA, the CDR3 is TGTGCCAGCAGCTTGGAGCGGGCCCCCTCCTACAATGAGCAGTTCTTC. Protein: CASSLERAPSYNEQFF.